Sequencing of this T cell receptor beta chain was carried out in a study of blood T cell repertoires in COVID-19 (dated by TCRdb to 2020 to 2022). For the wider study: Samples from collaborators originated in the United States, Italy and Spain and spanned both the acute and convalescent phases of COVID-19. The prospective study material was composed of cDNA or gDNA derived from T cells, B-cell-depleted T cells, or PBMCs. The dataset comprised deeply sampled blood TCRbeta repertoires from subjects exposed to, actively infected with, or recovered from COVID-19. A freely available public database, intended as a resource for researchers studying the immune response to SARS-CoV-2, is where the repertoires were released. Samples were obtained from the ongoing ImmuneRACE study (first 160 participants) and from 1,200 or so subjects provided by 6 global collaborators. A de-identified subject ID, COVID-19 status, age in years and sex were almost always included in the sample metadata. Where HLA class I and class II types were available, the types were taken from metadata supplied by the sample provider, not from assay-based typing.

Details on this clone: Its target antigen remains unknown. No clone much larger than this one lies a single base away; base qualities are absent.

Whole blood was collected in K2EDTA tubes by collaborating institutions according to the institutions' own protocols. For TCRbeta analysis, collaborators shipped samples as frozen whole blood, isolated PBMCs, or DNA extracted from either of those sample types. Summary of the overall study and its limitations: How much clinical and demographic metadata was included differed by source and by participant, and the metadata was provided uncurated.

TCRbeta CDR3 regions were amplified from genomic DNA using the immunoSEQ Assay, a bias-controlled multiplex PCR. Per the original workflow: The number of nucleated cells in each sample was estimated by amplification of reference gene primers within the assay. To quantify the absolute abundance of each unique TCRbeta CDR3 rearrangement, sequence reads were collapsed and filtered. For each sample, productive Simpson clonality was calculated by taking the square root of Simpson's diversity index across productive rearrangements. TCRdb holds this immuneACCESS table with in-frame rearrangements only. Some clones are missing; in checked studies, unresolved V genes explain under half, and the rest has no known cause. The DNA gave D and trimming, while V, J and clone size come from that table. Recorded for this sample are approximately 290,000 clones; 70% to 90% of them occurred a single time. Under 15% of the sample is held by the ten biggest clonotypes.

The germline V gene yields MNHEY for CDR1 and SVGEGT for CDR2. Counted from cysteine to phenylalanine, this CDR3 has 15 amino acids. Only CDR3 DNA remains: 45 bases, in frame from the first base. V loses 7 bases, J loses 5 bases, and the germline ends lie 20 bases apart. Sequenced sample: peripheral blood. This TCR was recovered from a woman between 55 and 75 years old with acute or convalescent COVID-19. The sequence joins TRBV6-2 or TRBV6-3 to TRBJ1-1; TRBD1 is perhaps the D gene, given 5 matching bases. At the DNA level, the sequence is TGTGCCAGCACCCCTTACCCCAGGGATGGAACTGAAGCTTTCTTT. Its product reads: CASTPYPRDGTEAFF.